The 29 T cell receptor beta chains below come from one sample, sequenced in a study of monozygotic twins with inflammatory bowel disease. TCRdb re-analyzed the 5' RACE reads; it lists each CDR3 protein once, without DNA. This listing includes approximately 390,000 distinct CDR3 sequences. Sequencing used blood. The receptors originated from a human donor with ulcerative colitis or Crohn's disease, or a healthy co-twin of an affected twin (not recorded which).

The chain links TRBV3-1 to TRBJ1-1. Germline CDR1 reads LGHDT; CDR2 reads YNNKEL (reference sequence). The CDR3 has 11 amino acids. CDR3 region: CASSAWSEAFF. Drawing the rest from reference TRBV3-1 and TRBJ1-1, the complete variable domain is DTAVSQTPKYLVTQMGNDKSIKCEQNLGHDTMYWYKQDSKKFLKIMFSYNNKELIINETVPNRFSPKSPDKAHLNLHINSLELGDSAVYFCASSAWSEAFFGQGTRLTVV.

This sequence joins TRBV28 and TRBJ2-1; there is no DNA to check the TCRdb D call of TRBD2. The CDR3 covers 13 residues. The germline V gene has CDR1 MDHEN and CDR2 SYDVKM. The CDR3 spells CASSTTPGLGVFF.

V gene TRBV19 combines with J gene TRBJ2-2; TCRdb picks TRBD1, but there is no DNA to check that call. Germline lookup yields CDR1 LNHDA and CDR2 SQIVND (reference sequence). The CDR3 length is 16 residues. CDR3: CASSPLIALNTGELFF. The full variable domain, rest sourced from reference TRBV19 and TRBJ2-2, is DGGITQSPKYLFRKEGQNVTLSCEQNLNHDAMYWYRQDPGQGLRLIYYSQIVNDFQKGDIAEGYSVSREKKESFPLTVTSAQKNPTAFYLCASSPLIALNTGELFFGEGSRLTVL.

The chain has TRBV5-1 and TRBJ1-1. Germline V gives CDR1 SGHRS, CDR2 YFSETQ. The CDR3 is 14 residues long. The CDR3 reads CASSPNLGNTEAFF.

This chain joins TRBV20-1 and TRBJ2-7; TCRdb's D call of TRBD1 is untestable without DNA. Germline loops: CDR1 DFQATT, CDR2 SNEGSKA (reference sequence). The CDR3 consists of 15 residues. The CDR3 region is CSARDGAGRVYEQYF.

V and J are TRBV29-1 and TRBJ2-1; TCRdb proposes TRBD1, but this gene call is untestable without DNA. CDR1 is SQVTM, CDR2 ANQGSEA, per germline. CDR3 length: 11 amino acids. CDR3 loop: CSGSQGVEQFF.

The genes are TRBV5-6 and TRBJ2-7; TCRdb names TRBD1, which stays unverified in the absence of DNA. The CDR3 is 15 amino acids. The V gene's germline CDR1 is SGHDT and CDR2 YYEEEE. CDR3 amino acids: CASSPTPGGDYEQYF.

This chain joins TRBV7-2 and TRBJ2-7. Germline V gene sequence: CDR1 SGHTA, CDR2 FQGNSA. The length of the CDR3 is 13 residues. The CDR3 here is CASSLGLRGEQYF.

The chain recombines TRBV20-1 with TRBJ2-7; TCRdb's assignment of TRBD2 cannot be checked, as there is no DNA. Germline CDR1 is DFQATT and CDR2 is SNEGSKA (reference sequence). The CDR3 totals 14 residues. The CDR3 is CSFEGGGVMNEQYF.

The rearrangement joins TRBV20-1 to TRBJ2-3. The CDR3 has 14 amino acids. Germline CDR1 reads DFQATT; CDR2 reads SNEGSKA (reference sequence). The CDR3 spells CSAERSAFTDTQYF.

The rearrangement uses TRBV3-1 and TRBJ1-2. Looked up from germline, CDR1 is LGHDT and CDR2 is YNNKEL (reference sequence). This CDR3 spans 16 amino acids. The chain's CDR3 is CASSQEVLPSPYGYTF.

The chain employs TRBV28 and TRBJ1-1; TCRdb indicates TRBD1, and absent DNA this call remains unverified. Germline CDR1 reads MDHEN; CDR2 reads SYDVKM. The CDR3 has 15 amino acids. The CDR3 here is CASRSQGAWNTEAFF.

The V gene is TRBV9, the J gene TRBJ1-2; with no DNA, the TCRdb D assignment of TRBD1 cannot be verified. Germline lookup yields CDR1 SGDLS and CDR2 YYNGEE. The CDR3 is 15 amino acids. The CDR3: CASSVGHRTNYGYTF.

V and J are TRBV5-6 and TRBJ2-2; as DNA is missing, the TRBD2 call by TCRdb cannot be tested. CDR1 and CDR2 (germline): SGHDT, YYEEEE. There are 15 residues in the CDR3. CDR3 protein: CASSHGLAATGELFF.

The chain carries TRBV4-1 and TRBJ2-7. The V gene's germline CDR1 is MGHRA and CDR2 YSYEKL. The CDR3 has 14 residues. The chain's CDR3 is CASSQGTSGYEQYF.

This chain connects TRBV5-1 to TRBJ2-7. The CDR3 has 14 residues. CDR1 and CDR2 from the germline V gene are SGHRS and YFSETQ. CDR3 in amino acids: CASSLGRNPYEQYF.

V and J are TRBV14 and TRBJ2-7; the D call of TRBD1 rests on TCRdb alone, since no DNA is present to check it. The CDR3 is 14 amino acids. Germline assignment: CDR1 SGHDN and CDR2 FVKESK. CDR3 sequence: CASSQDGGLREQYF. The full variable domain, in which reference TRBV14 and TRBJ2-7 provide the parts outside the CDR3, is EAGVTQFPSHSVIEKGQTVTLRCDPISGHDNLYWYRRVMGKEIKFLLHFVKESKQDESGMPNNRFLAERTGGTYSTLKVQPAELEDSGVYFCASSQDGGLREQYFGPGTRLTVT.

J is TRBJ2-2 and V is TRBV20-1. Germline V gene lookup returns CDR1 DFQATT and CDR2 SNEGSKA (reference sequence). CDR3 length: 11 amino acids. CDR3: CSAQRRGELFF.

This chain uses TRBV30 with TRBJ2-3; checking the TCRdb D call of TRBD2 is not possible without DNA. The length of the CDR3 is 14 residues. In germline, CDR1 is GTSNPN, CDR2 SVGIG (reference sequence). CDR3 residues: CAWSSAGGRDTQYF.

The V call is TRBV5-1, the J call TRBJ2-7; TCRdb selects TRBD2, and the lack of DNA leaves this call unchecked. The CDR3 covers 14 residues. The germline gives CDR1 SGHRS, CDR2 YFSETQ. This CDR3 is CASSGTSGANEQYF. The full variable domain, rest sourced from reference TRBV5-1 and TRBJ2-7, is KAGVTQTPRYLIKTRGQQVTLSCSPISGHRSVSWYQQTPGQGLQFLFEYFSETQRNKGNFPGRFSGRQFSNSRSEMNVSTLELGDSALYLCASSGTSGANEQYFGPGTRLTVT.

V is TRBV11-2 and J is TRBJ2-2. The CDR3 has 13 residues. The germline V gene has CDR1 SGHAT and CDR2 FQNNGV. The CDR3 sequence: CASSLDTGGELFF.

The gene calls are TRBV6-5 and TRBJ2-2; the TCRdb D gene call, TRBD1, has no DNA to confirm it. The CDR3 sequence is 15 residues long. Germline V gene lookup returns CDR1 MNHEY and CDR2 SVGAGI. CDR3 sequence: CAPRGVGGGTGELFF.

The CDR3 reads CSARERVGLALDTQYF. This chain uses TRBV20-1 with TRBJ2-3; TCRdb reports TRBD2, a call that lacks DNA to check it against. Per germline, CDR1 DFQATT and CDR2 SNEGSKA (reference sequence). The CDR3 has 16 residues.

This chain links TRBV20-1 with TRBJ2-2. Germline loops: CDR1 DFQATT, CDR2 SNEGSKA (reference sequence). The CDR3 sequence is 14 residues long. This CDR3 is CSASSPKSTGELFF.

V usage is TRBV12-3 or TRBV12-4 and J usage is TRBJ1-2. The CDR3 is 11 residues long. This chain's CDR3 is CASSRDYGYTF.

The chain has TRBV14 and TRBJ2-7; TCRdb names TRBD2, which stays unverified in the absence of DNA. Germline CDR1 reads SGHDN; CDR2 reads FVKESK. CDR3 size: 20 residues. CDR3 residues: CASSLSPGLAGLRNSYEQYF.

The chain uses TRBV5-1 and TRBJ2-7. CDR1 is SGHRS and CDR2 is YFSETQ in the germline V gene. The CDR3 is 14 amino acids. The CDR3 sequence: CASTTRTGPYEQYF.

The genes are TRBV20-1 and TRBJ1-4. The CDR3 spans 13 residues. Germline CDR1 DFQATT, CDR2 SNEGSKA (reference sequence). The CDR3 protein is CSATDDRREKLFF.

V and J are TRBV7-9 and TRBJ2-1; no DNA is available, so the TRBD2 call from TCRdb remains unchecked. CDR1 is SEHNR, CDR2 FQNEAQ, per germline (reference sequence). This CDR3 comprises 14 residues. CDR3 amino acids: CASSLALLADEQFF.